The source of this T cell receptor (beta chain) is a study of T-cell reconstitution after alpha-beta-depleted transplantation in children. General study findings and limits: One year post-transplant, T-cell counts and diversity were largely derived from T cells produced anew. Surviving recipient T cells and thymic progenitors accounted for the high day-60 TCRbeta diversity observed in some patients. Several hundred expanded graft clones reportedly gave rise to the alpha-beta T cells present about two months after transplant.

The CDR3 has 13 residues. The V gene's germline CDR1 is SGHRS and CDR2 YFSETQ. Deletions cut 4 bases from V and 1 base from J, with 8 bases between. For TCRbeta, the library was prepared with unique molecular identifiers. TCRdb passed the PCR reads through MiXCR, listing each CDR3 protein once. The sample includes approximately 630,000 distinct CDR3 sequences, about an eighth of them seen just once. This clonotype appeared many times. Its antigen is still unknown. The receptor was derived from a girl aged 2-10 years with congenital amegakaryocytic thrombocytopenia, due to receive a stem cell transplant. Sequences were derived from PBMCs, sampled before TCRalphabeta/CD19-depleted stem cell transplant. The chain employs TRBV5-1 and TRBJ2-5; D possibly corresponds to TRBD2 (6 bases). This CDR3 is CASSRTTQETQYF. The CDR3 region has the DNA TGCGCCAGCAGCAGGACTACCCAAGAGACCCAGTACTTC.